One and the same sample provided the 18 T cell receptor beta chains below, sequenced in a study of blood T cell repertoires in COVID-19. Some clones are missing from TCRdb's copy, which holds only in-frame ones; the method was immunoSEQ multiplex PCR. The repertoire holds some 220,000 clones, with around 80% as singletons. The sample comprised peripheral blood. The receptors here all came from a woman aged 65 to 85 with acute or convalescent COVID-19.

The J gene is TRBJ2-3, the V gene TRBV7-8, with D possibly matching TRBD2 (6 bases). This CDR3 is 14 amino acids long. V dropped 7 bases and J dropped 4 bases, with 15 bases sitting between them. CDR1 is SGHVS and CDR2 is FQNEAQ in the germline V gene. The chain's CDR3 is CASTPFPGADTQYF. CDR3 in DNA: TGTGCCAGCACCCCCTTTCCGGGGGCAGATACGCAGTATTTT.

This chain uses TRBV3-1 (or the pseudogene TRBV3-2) with TRBJ1-1; D gene uncertain. There are 12 residues in the CDR3. Per germline, CDR1 LGHDT and CDR2 YNNKEL (reference sequence). V was clipped by 4 bases and J by 3 bases, with 6 bases between them. CDR3 in amino acids: CASSPADTEAFF. The CDR3 DNA is TGTGCCAGCAGCCCGGCGGACACTGAAGCTTTCTTT.

The J gene is TRBJ1-1, the V gene TRBV5-1; 11 bases line up with TRBD1. Germline CDR1 is SGHRS and CDR2 is YFSETQ. The ends lost 5 bases at V and 4 bases at J; junction bases unmatched: 4. This CDR3 spans 14 amino acids. The CDR3 loop is CASRGTGGSTEAFF. The CDR3 region has the DNA TGCGCCAGCAGGGGGACAGGGGGTTCCACTGAAGCTTTCTTT.

The table lists this clone with a count of one. This chain uses TRBV6-5 with TRBJ1-4, with 9 bases aligning to TRBD1. This CDR3 has 14 residues. The V segment lost 6 bases and the J segment 7 bases; nucleotides outside the gene matches: 6. Germline V gene lookup returns CDR1 MNHEY and CDR2 SVGAGI. The CDR3: CASRRDRAIEKLFF. The CDR3 coding sequence is TGTGCCAGCAGGCGGGACAGGGCGATTGAAAAACTGTTTTTT.

This clone was detected only once. The chain's CDR3 is CASSWTSGGSGEQYF. In DNA, the CDR3 is TGCGCCAGCAGCTGGACTAGCGGGGGGTCTGGCGAGCAGTACTTC. V and J are TRBV5-1 and TRBJ2-7, with TRBD2 matching 14 bases. Trimming cost V 3 bases and J 6 bases; bases outside gene matches: 5. The germline gives CDR1 SGHRS, CDR2 YFSETQ. The CDR3 length is 15 residues.

The chain employs TRBV5-1 and TRBJ2-2; 8 bases align to TRBD2. Germline-derived CDR1 and CDR2 are SGHRS and YFSETQ. There are 15 residues in the CDR3. V was clipped by 0 bases and J by 4 bases; unmatched bases: 2. Here the CDR3 DNA reads TGCGCCAGCAGCTTGGCCGGGACTAGCACCGGGGAGCTGTTTTTT. The encoded protein is CASSLAGTSTGELFF.

J is TRBJ2-5 and V is TRBV7-2, with D maybe TRBD2 (5 bases). Germline loops: CDR1 SGHTA, CDR2 FQGNSA. V lost 5 bases, J lost 0 bases, and 7 bases lay in between. CDR3 length: 13 amino acids. This CDR3 reads CASSPGYQETQYF. Here the CDR3 DNA reads TGTGCCAGCAGCCCGGGGTACCAAGAGACCCAGTACTTC.

The CDR3 protein is CASSLLDGYSPLHF. Here the CDR3 DNA reads TGTGCCAGCAGCCTCTTAGACGGGTATTCACCCCTCCACTTT. The chain carries TRBV27 and TRBJ1-6; no definite D call. Germline V gene data show CDR1 as MNHEY and CDR2 as SMNVEV (reference sequence). The length of the CDR3 is 14 residues. Trimming left V 6 bases short and J 8 bases short, with 14 bases between.

The gene calls are TRBV10-3 and TRBJ2-1; perhaps TRBD2 as D (5 bases). CDR3 length: 15 residues. The germline gives CDR1 ENHRY, CDR2 SYGVKD. The V end lost 0 bases, the J end lost 7 bases, and 13 bases lay between the germline ends. The CDR3 sequence: CAISESSNTGNEQFF. In DNA, the CDR3 is TGTGCCATCAGTGAGTCGAGTAATACGGGGAATGAGCAGTTCTTC.

This clone appeared a single time. V is TRBV5-1 and J is TRBJ1-6; D gene uncertain. This CDR3 is 15 amino acids long. V was cut by 4 bases and J by 12 bases, with 20 bases left in between. Germline CDR1 and CDR2: SGHRS and YFSETQ. CDR3 protein: CASSLGLERVQPLHF. CDR3 DNA: TGCGCCAGCAGCCTAGGATTGGAGAGGGTACAACCCCTCCACTTT.

This clone was seen a handful of times. The chain has TRBV11-2 and TRBJ1-2; TRBD1 aligns across 7 bases. The germline gives CDR1 SGHAT, CDR2 FQNNGV. The CDR3 is 17 residues long. V was pared by 2 bases and J by 4 bases, with 13 bases of the junction left unmatched. DNA for the CDR3: TGTGCCAGCAGCTTACCGCAACAGGGGATTACGGGCTATGGCTACACCTTC. Protein product: CASSLPQQGITGYGYTF.

Note on this clone: The sample holds other DNA sequences that translate to the same CDR3. V usage is TRBV19 and J usage is TRBJ1-5, with a weak D call TRBD1 (6 bases). CDR3 length: 13 amino acids. The germline CDR1 and CDR2 sequences are LNHDA and SQIVND (reference sequence). Trimming left V 4 bases short and J 4 bases short, with 8 bases between. CDR3 sequence reads: CASSTQGNQPQHF. As DNA, the CDR3 is TGTGCCAGTAGTACCCAGGGGAATCAGCCCCAGCATTTT. The variable domain in full, with the rest retrieved from reference TRBV19 and TRBJ1-5, is DGGITQSPKYLFRKEGQNVTLSCEQNLNHDAMYWYRQDPGQGLRLIYYSQIVNDFQKGDIAEGYSVSREKKESFPLTVTSAQKNPTAFYLCASSTQGNQPQHFGDGTRLSIL.

The chain's CDR3 is CASSEDRAQETQYF. The CDR3 nucleotides are TGTGCCAGCAGTGAGGACAGGGCGCAAGAGACCCAGTACTTC. The chain carries TRBV2 and TRBJ2-5, with 8 positions matching TRBD1. In germline, CDR1 is SNHLY, CDR2 FYNNEI. CDR3 size: 14 residues. V lost 3 bases and J lost 2; bases outside the gene matches: 2.

The chain is built from TRBV6-6 and TRBJ2-7; tentative D call: TRBD2 (6 bases). This CDR3 has 16 amino acids. Per the germline V gene, CDR1 is MNHNY and CDR2 is SVGAGI (reference sequence). With 0 bases removed from V and 1 base from J, the gap between germline ends came to 13 bases. The CDR3 nucleotides are TGTGCCAGCAGTTACTCGGGGCGGGGCCCGTCCTACGAGCAGTACTTC. Translating gives CASSYSGRGPSYEQYF.

Regarding this clone: Other DNA sequences of this sample code for an identical CDR3. The chain couples TRBV20-1 to TRBJ2-1; the D is unclear. V dropped 3 bases and J dropped 3 bases, with 3 bases sitting between them. The CDR3 runs to 11 residues. The germline V gene has CDR1 DFQATT and CDR2 SNEGSKA (reference sequence). For the CDR3, the DNA is TGCAGTGCTAGGAGCTACAATGAGCAGTTCTTC. This gives the protein CSARSYNEQFF.

V and J are TRBV5-6 and TRBJ2-7, with a possible D match to TRBD2 (6 bases). V was shortened by 4 bases and J by 3 bases, with 8 bases between the two germline ends. CDR3 length equals 12 residues. Germline V gene data show CDR1 as SGHDT and CDR2 as YYEEEE. The CDR3 coding sequence is TGTGCCAGCAGCCGGGACTTCTACGAGCAGTACTTC. Its protein product is CASSRDFYEQYF.

V gene TRBV5-3 combines with J gene TRBJ2-1; 9 nucleotides align to TRBD2. TRBV5-3 is an ORF for which the function is uncertain. J lost 7 bases, V lost 4 bases, and 12 bases had no gene match. The CDR3 has 16 residues. CDR3 sequence: CARSRGVRGGRNEQFF. The CDR3 DNA reads TGTGCCAGAAGCCGCGGGGTGCGGGGGGGCAGGAATGAGCAGTTCTTC.

The chain combines TRBV7-3 with TRBJ2-3, with 9 positions matching TRBD1. Germline CDR1 SGHTA, CDR2 FQGTGA. CDR3 length: 14 amino acids. The J segment lost 5 bases and the V segment lost 11 bases, leaving 11 bases of the junction unmatched. The CDR3 bases are TGTGCCTGCTCAAATACAGGGGGCGGAGATACGCAGTATTTT. This sequence encodes CACSNTGGGDTQYF.